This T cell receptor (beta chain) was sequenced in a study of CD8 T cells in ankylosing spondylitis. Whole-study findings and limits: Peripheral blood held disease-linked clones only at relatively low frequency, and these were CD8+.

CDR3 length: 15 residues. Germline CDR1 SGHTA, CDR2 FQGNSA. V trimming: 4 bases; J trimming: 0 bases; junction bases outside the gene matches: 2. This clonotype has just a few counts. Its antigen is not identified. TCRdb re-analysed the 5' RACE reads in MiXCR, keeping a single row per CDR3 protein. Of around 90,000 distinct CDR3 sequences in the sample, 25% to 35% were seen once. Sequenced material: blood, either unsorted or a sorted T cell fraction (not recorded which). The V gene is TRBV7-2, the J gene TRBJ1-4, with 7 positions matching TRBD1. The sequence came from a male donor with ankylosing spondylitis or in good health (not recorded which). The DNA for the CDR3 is TGTGCCAGCAGCTCCGACAGGGCAACTAATGAAAAACTGTTTTTT. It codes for CASSSDRATNEKLFF.